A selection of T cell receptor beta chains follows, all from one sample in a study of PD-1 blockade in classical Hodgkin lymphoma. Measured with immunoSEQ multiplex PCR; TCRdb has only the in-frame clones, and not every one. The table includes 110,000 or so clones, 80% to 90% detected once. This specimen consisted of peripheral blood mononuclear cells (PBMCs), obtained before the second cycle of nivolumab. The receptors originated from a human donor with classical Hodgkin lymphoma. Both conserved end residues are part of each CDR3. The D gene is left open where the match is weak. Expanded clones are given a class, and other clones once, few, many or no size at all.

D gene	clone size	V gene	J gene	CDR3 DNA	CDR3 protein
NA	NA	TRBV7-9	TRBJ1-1	TGTGCCAGCAGCTTAGGGGTTTTGAACACTGAAGCTTTCTTT	CASSLGVLNTEAFF
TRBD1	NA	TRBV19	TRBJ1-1	TGTGCCAGCAGAGATATTGCCAGGGGGAGTAGGACTGAAGCTTTCTTT	CASRDIARGSRTEAFF
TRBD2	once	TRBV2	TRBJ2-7	TGTGCCAGCAGTGAAGAACTAGCGGGGTCCTACGAGCAGTACTTC	CASSEELAGSYEQYF
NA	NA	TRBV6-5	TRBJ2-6	TGTGCCAGCACCTCCAGTAGCTCTGGGGCCAACGTCCTGACTTTC	CASTSSSSGANVLTF
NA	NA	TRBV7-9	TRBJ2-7	TGTGCCAGCAGCCCTAGGGGGGTTTTTCCGGAGTCGGACGAGCAGTACTTC	CASSPRGVFPESDEQYF
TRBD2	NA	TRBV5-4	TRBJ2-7	TGTGCCAGCAGCTTTAGCGGGAGGGCCTACGAGCAGTACTTC	CASSFSGRAYEQYF
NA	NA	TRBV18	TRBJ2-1	TGTGCCAGCTCACCACGGGCCGGGGTGGGAACCTACAATGAGCAGTTCTTC	CASSPRAGVGTYNEQFF
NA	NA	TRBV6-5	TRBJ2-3	TGTGCCAGCACCTATTCCATTCGGGCGGTAGATACGCAGTATTTT	CASTYSIRAVDTQYF
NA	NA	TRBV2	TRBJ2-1	TGTGCCAGATGGGGCGGGTACAATGAGCAGTTCTTC	CARWGGYNEQFF
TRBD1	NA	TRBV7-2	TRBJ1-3	TGTGCCAGCAGCTTAGGGGGGACAGGGGTAACGAGAAACACCATATATTTT	CASSLGGTGVTRNTIYF
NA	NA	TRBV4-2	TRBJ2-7	TGTGCCAGCAGCCATCCGGGACAAGAGACCGAGCAGTACTTC	CASSHPGQETEQYF
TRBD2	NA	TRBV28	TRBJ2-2	TGTGCCAGCAGTTATGGATTAGCGGGAGGGCCGAACACCGGGGAGCTGTTTTTT	CASSYGLAGGPNTGELFF